This passage covers 24 T cell receptor beta chains from one sample sequenced in a study of beta chain features in type 1 diabetes. As every portion of the isolated RNA was reverse transcribed, the sequencing read expressed TCRB transcripts. The method was immunoSEQ multiplex PCR; TCRdb's version includes in-frame clones alone and lacks a portion of them. The table lists about 930,000 clones, about a sixth of them singletons. Material for sequencing was naive CD4+ T cells from blood. The receptors shown here come from a woman in her late teens or twenties in good health.

The chain couples TRBV18 to TRBJ1-5, with D possibly being TRBD1 (6 bases). Germline CDR1 and CDR2: KGHSH and LQKENI. Trimming stripped 2 bases from V and 4 bases from J, with 9 bases between. This CDR3 contains 14 residues. The CDR3 region has the DNA TGTGCCAGCTCACCAGGGGGCGGGAATCAGCCCCAGCATTTT. It yields the protein CASSPGGGNQPQHF.

V gene TRBV11-3 combines with J gene TRBJ2-1; 8 positions match TRBD2. The CDR3 is 17 residues long. CDR1 is SGHNT and CDR2 is YENEEA in the germline V gene. V lost 5 bases and J lost 4; bases outside the gene matches: 13. CDR3 nucleotide sequence: TGTGCCAGCAGCCCGCAACCGGGACTAGTAAGTTACAATGAGCAGTTCTTC. Its translation is CASSPQPGLVSYNEQFF. The full variable domain, completed using reference TRBV11-3 and TRBJ2-1, is EAGVVQSPRYKIIEKKQPVAFWCNPISGHNTLYWYLQNLGQGPELLIRYENEEAVDDSQLPKDRFSAERLKGVDSTLKIQPAELGDSAVYLCASSPQPGLVSYNEQFFGPGTRLTVL.

This clone was picked up a small number of times. The rearrangement uses TRBV10-3 and TRBJ2-1, with 12 bases lining up with TRBD2. V gave up 10 bases and J gave up 2 bases; unmatched junction bases: 18. CDR3 length: 19 residues. CDR1 is ENHRY, CDR2 SYGVKD, per germline. CDR3 loop: CATDKAGLAGGVAYNEQFF. DNA of the CDR3: TGTGCCACCGATAAAGCGGGTCTAGCGGGAGGGGTAGCCTACAATGAGCAGTTCTTC.

To note about this clone: Within the sample, other DNA sequences also encode this same CDR3. The chain is built from TRBV18 and TRBJ2-7, with unresolved D. CDR1 KGHSH and CDR2 LQKENI come from the germline V gene. V lost 1 base and J lost 0, with 7 bases in between. The CDR3 runs to 14 residues. This chain's CDR3 is CASSPRGDSYEQYF. CDR3 sequence (DNA): TGTGCCAGCTCACCACGAGGAGACTCCTACGAGCAGTACTTC.

In its sample, this clone was seen a few times. V usage is TRBV19 and J usage is TRBJ1-1, with TRBD1 as a possible D gene (6 bases). The CDR3 extends over 13 amino acids. Trimming stripped 3 bases from V and 3 bases from J, with 8 bases between. The germline V gene encodes CDR1 LNHDA and CDR2 SQIVND (reference sequence). The chain's CDR3 is CASSMGAYTEAFF. Here the CDR3 DNA reads TGTGCCAGTAGTATGGGGGCTTACACTGAAGCTTTCTTT.

This chain connects TRBV19 to TRBJ2-1, with 9 bases fitting TRBD2. The CDR3 contains 13 residues. V lost 8 bases to trimming and J lost 7 bases; unmatched junction nucleotides: 6. Germline V lookup: CDR1 LNHDA, CDR2 SQIVND (reference sequence). CDR3 amino acids: CASRGRAKNEQFF. The CDR3 coding sequence is TGTGCCAGTCGCGGGAGGGCCAAGAATGAGCAGTTCTTC.

This clone has just a few counts. The chain has TRBV10-3 and TRBJ1-1; 7 nucleotides match TRBD1. CDR1 and CDR2 (germline): ENHRY, SYGVKD. The CDR3 totals 16 residues. The V and J ends lost 3 bases and 6 bases, in that order; junction bases with no gene match: 13. The CDR3 bases are TGTGCCATCAGTGATCCGGAGGGGGCGATTATCGCTGAAGCTTTCTTT. Translation gives CAISDPEGAIIAEAFF.

This chain links TRBV9 with TRBJ2-7; D gene unclear. CDR3 length equals 15 residues. With 3 bases removed from V and 0 bases from J, the gap between germline ends came to 13 bases. In germline, CDR1 is SGDLS, CDR2 YYNGEE. CDR3 coding DNA: TGTGCCAGCAGCGAGTACGGGCAGGACTCCTACGAGCAGTACTTC. Protein product: CASSEYGQDSYEQYF.

The gene calls are TRBV9 and TRBJ2-5; D is ambiguous. CDR3 length equals 15 residues. V was cut by 2 bases and J by 5 bases, with 16 bases left in between. The V gene's germline CDR1 is SGDLS and CDR2 YYNGEE. CDR3 residues: CASSVSGIAGETQYF. The CDR3 DNA reads TGTGCCAGCAGCGTGTCCGGAATAGCTGGGGAGACCCAGTACTTC.

The rearrangement links TRBV5-8 to TRBJ2-5; D is undetermined. CDR3 length: 15 residues. The germline V gene has CDR1 SGHTS and CDR2 YDEGEE. V was cut by 1 base and J by 4 bases, with 14 bases left in between. The CDR3, as DNA: TGTGCCAGCAGCTTGCCGGGCACGGACGGAGAGACCCAGTACTTC. It yields the protein CASSLPGTDGETQYF.

This clone was seen only a few times. The CDR3 DNA reads as TGTGCCAGCTCACTTTACAGGGGCTCAAGCTCTGGGGCCAACGTCCTGACTTTC. Translation gives CASSLYRGSSSGANVLTF. The rearrangement uses TRBV18 and TRBJ2-6; the match to TRBD1 covers 7 bases. In germline, CDR1 is KGHSH, CDR2 LQKENI. This CDR3 spans 18 amino acids. The V gene end was trimmed by 4 bases and the J gene end by 0 bases; junction bases not matched to a gene: 9. The full variable domain, completed using reference TRBV18 and TRBJ2-6, is NAGVMQNPRHLVRRRGQEARLRCSPMKGHSHVYWYRQLPEEGLKFMVYLQKENIIDESGMPKERFSAEFPKEGPSILRIQQVVRGDSAAYFCASSLYRGSSSGANVLTFGAGSRLTVL.

Only one count was recorded for this clone. The chain recombines TRBV9 with TRBJ1-1; a weak D match, TRBD1 (5 bases). There are 17 residues in the CDR3. V was clipped by 2 bases and J by 1 base, with 18 bases between them. Germline lookup yields CDR1 SGDLS and CDR2 YYNGEE. CDR3 coding DNA: TGTGCCAGCAGCGTGGGTAAGAGGGGCGAGGGGAACACTGAAGCTTTCTTT. Amino acid sequence: CASSVGKRGEGNTEAFF.

The chain links TRBV15 to TRBJ2-3; D may correspond to TRBD1 or TRBD2 (5 bases each). The V end was cut by 1 base, the J end by 2 bases, with 10 bases between. Germline values: CDR1 LNHNV, CDR2 YYDKDF (reference sequence). CDR3 size: 15 residues. The CDR3 coding sequence is TGTGCCACCAGCAGAGCTGGGACCCCCACAGATACGCAGTATTTT. It codes for CATSRAGTPTDTQYF.

This chain connects TRBV28 to TRBJ1-2; D unresolved. Trimming pared 2 bases from V and 4 bases from J, leaving 11 bases between. Germline CDR1 is MDHEN and CDR2 is SYDVKM. CDR3 size: 14 residues. The CDR3 DNA reads TGTGCCAGCAGTTTACTGGGCAGGAGCTATGGCTACACCTTC. Its translation is CASSLLGRSYGYTF.

This clone was observed a few times. The rearrangement joins TRBV20-1 to TRBJ2-3; the D gene is possibly TRBD1 (5 bases). The germline V and J ends were trimmed by 6 bases and 14 bases, with 9 bases remaining between them. Germline CDR1 reads DFQATT; CDR2 reads SNEGSKA (reference sequence). This CDR3 spans 8 amino acids. CDR3 in amino acids: CSAGQRYF. The CDR3 DNA reads TGCAGTGCGGGGCAGAGGTATTTT.

The chain is built from TRBV19 and TRBJ1-1; 9 bases agree with TRBD1. This CDR3 spans 15 amino acids. From germline, CDR1 is LNHDA and CDR2 SQIVND (reference sequence). The V gene end was trimmed by 2 bases and the J gene end by 6 bases; junction bases not matched to a gene: 7. CDR3 sequence: CASSISGQGTAEAFF. As DNA, the CDR3 is TGTGCCAGTAGTATATCGGGACAGGGCACGGCTGAAGCTTTCTTT.

In its sample, this clone was seen a few times. The chain is built from TRBV2 and TRBJ2-7; possible D gene TRBD1, 6 bases. Trimming took off 6 bases at V and 2 bases at J, with 17 bases between the two ends. There are 15 residues in the CDR3. CDR1 SNHLY and CDR2 FYNNEI come from the germline V gene. CDR3 sequence: CASSRPQGNTYEQYF. CDR3 nucleotide sequence: TGTGCCAGCAGCCGACCCCAGGGGAATACCTACGAGCAGTACTTC.

The J gene is TRBJ2-1, the V gene TRBV28, with 11 bases aligning to TRBD2. The CDR3 covers 15 residues. Germline CDR1 is MDHEN and CDR2 is SYDVKM. Germline trimming cut 5 bases from V and 5 bases from J; bases unmatched to any gene: 5. The CDR3 DNA reads as TGTGCCAGCAGTCTTCTAGCGGGAGGAGACAATGAGCAGTTCTTC. It translates to CASSLLAGGDNEQFF.

The rearrangement uses TRBV12-5 and TRBJ2-3; D might be TRBD2 (5 bases). The CDR3 length is 13 residues. The V gene's germline CDR1 is LGHNT and CDR2 FRNRAP. Trimming stripped 5 bases from V and 6 bases from J, with 12 bases between. The CDR3 bases are TGTGCTAGTGGTGTGAACCCGGGGGATACGCAGTATTTT. This gives the protein CASGVNPGDTQYF.

The rearrangement links TRBV6-1 to TRBJ2-7; tentative D call: TRBD2 (6 bases). The V gene's germline CDR1 is MNHNS and CDR2 SASEGT. The CDR3 sequence is 19 residues long. Trimming took 4 bases from V and 0 from J, leaving 25 bases between them. The CDR3 DNA reads as TGTGCCAGCAGTGCCCAGCGGCGGGATTTTATTCTTAGCTCCTACGAGCAGTACTTC. Translation gives CASSAQRRDFILSSYEQYF.

The V gene is TRBV5-4, the J gene TRBJ2-7; 10 bases align to TRBD2. This CDR3 has 14 amino acids. J gave up 6 bases and V 4 bases, and 7 bases lay outside the gene matches. CDR1 and CDR2 from the germline V gene are SGHNT and YYREEE (reference sequence). In nucleotides, the CDR3 is TGTGCCAGCAGCCGGCTAGCGGGAGAAGGCGAGCAGTACTTC. This translates into CASSRLAGEGEQYF. Full variable domain (outside the CDR3, taken from reference TRBV5-4 and TRBJ2-7): ETGVTQSPTHLIKTRGQQVTLRCSSQSGHNTVSWYQQALGQGPQFIFQYYREEENGRGNFPPRFSGLQFPNYSSELNVNALELDDSALYLCASSRLAGEGEQYFGPGTRLTVT.

This clone was seen only a few times. The gene calls are TRBV20-1 and TRBJ1-1; D may be TRBD1 (6 bases). The CDR3 contains 11 residues. Germline V gives CDR1 DFQATT, CDR2 SNEGSKA (reference sequence). The germline V and J ends were trimmed by 4 bases and 6 bases, with 9 bases remaining between them. The CDR3 region has the DNA TGCAGTGCTATCAGGGGATCTGAAGCTTTCTTT. Protein product: CSAIRGSEAFF.

The genes are TRBV6-6 and TRBJ2-1; D is perhaps TRBD1 (6 bases). This CDR3 spans 10 amino acids. Trimming took 6 bases from V and 15 from J, leaving 12 bases between them. Looked up from germline, CDR1 is MNHNY and CDR2 is SVGAGI (reference sequence). The CDR3 reads CASSQGSRFF. Here the CDR3 DNA reads TGTGCCAGCAGCCAGGGGTCCCGGTTCTTC.

The chain employs TRBV21-1 and TRBJ2-7; the DNA was not compared with TRBD2, the D call given in the table. TRBV21-1 is termed a pseudogene. CDR3 length: 15 amino acids. CDR3 amino acids: CARVTSARWSYEQYF. The CDR3 DNA is TGTGCCAGGGTGACTAGCGCCAGATGGTCCTACGAGCAGTACTTC.